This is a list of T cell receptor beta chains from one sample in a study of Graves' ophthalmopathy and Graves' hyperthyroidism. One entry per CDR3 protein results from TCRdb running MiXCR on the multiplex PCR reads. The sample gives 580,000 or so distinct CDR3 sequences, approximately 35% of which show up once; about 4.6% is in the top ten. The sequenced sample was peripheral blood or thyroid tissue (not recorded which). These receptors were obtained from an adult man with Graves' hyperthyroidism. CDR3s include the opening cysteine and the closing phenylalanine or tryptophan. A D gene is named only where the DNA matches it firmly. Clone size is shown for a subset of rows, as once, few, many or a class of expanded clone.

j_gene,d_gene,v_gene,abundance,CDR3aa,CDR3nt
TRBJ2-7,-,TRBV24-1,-,CAAPGPEQYF,TGTGCCGCCCCCGGACCCGAGCAGTACTTC
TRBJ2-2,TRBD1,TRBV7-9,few,CASSLPNTGGNTGELFF,TGTGCCAGCAGCTTACCAAACACAGGGGGCAACACCGGGGAGCTGTTTTTT
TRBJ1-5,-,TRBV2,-,CASSEVRFGSNQPQHF,TGTGCCAGCAGTGAAGTCAGATTTGGGTCCAATCAGCCCCAGCATTTT
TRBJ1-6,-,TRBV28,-,CASSRGGDGLHF,TGTGCCAGCAGTCGTGGGGGGGACGGCCTCCACTTT
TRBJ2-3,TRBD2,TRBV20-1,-,CSASIGQGGGSSTDTQYF,TGCAGTGCTAGCATAGGTCAGGGAGGCGGGAGCAGCACAGATACGCAGTATTTT
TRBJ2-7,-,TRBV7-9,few,CASSLEQTSYEQYF,TGTGCCAGCAGCTTAGAACAGACTTCCTACGAGCAGTACTTC
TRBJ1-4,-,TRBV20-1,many,CSARVGNGNEKLFF,TGCAGTGCTAGGGTGGGGAACGGGAATGAAAAACTGTTTTTT
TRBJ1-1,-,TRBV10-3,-,CAIKLAGGNNEAFF,TGTGCCATCAAGCTAGCGGGGGGAAACAATGAAGCTTTCTTT
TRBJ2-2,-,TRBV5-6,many,CASSWRDSYQSGELFF,TGTGCCAGCAGCTGGAGGGACAGTTATCAGTCCGGGGAGCTGTTTTTT
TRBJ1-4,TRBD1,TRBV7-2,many,CASSLPRTGLNEKLFF,TGTGCCAGCAGCTTACCCCGGACAGGGCTAAATGAAAAACTGTTTTTT
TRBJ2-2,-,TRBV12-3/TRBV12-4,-,CASSPSGHTGELFF,TGTGCCAGCAGCCCCTCAGGGCACACCGGGGAGCTGTTTTTT
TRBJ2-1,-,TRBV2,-,CASSSDTSYNEQFF,TGTGCCAGCAGTTCCGACACCTCCTACAATGAGCAGTTCTTC
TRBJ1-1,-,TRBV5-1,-,CASSLTSGTATEAFF,TGCGCCAGCAGCTTGACTAGCGGTACGGCCACTGAAGCTTTCTTT
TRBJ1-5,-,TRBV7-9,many,CASSSLDTVGNQPQHF,TGTGCCAGCAGCTCGTTAGACACCGTGGGCAATCAGCCCCAGCATTTT
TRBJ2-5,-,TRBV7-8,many,CASSLDLELAETQYF,TGTGCCAGCAGCTTAGACCTAGAGTTGGCAGAGACCCAGTACTTC
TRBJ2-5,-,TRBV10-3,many,CASNFGLSQETQYF,TGTGCCAGCAATTTCGGACTGAGCCAAGAGACCCAGTACTTC
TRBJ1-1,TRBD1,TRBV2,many,CASTRDRASGTEAFF,TGTGCCAGCACCCGGGACAGGGCCTCGGGCACTGAAGCTTTCTTT
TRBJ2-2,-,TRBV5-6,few,CASSWPGRSTGELFF,TGTGCCAGCAGCTGGCCGGGACGGTCGACCGGGGAGCTGTTTTTT
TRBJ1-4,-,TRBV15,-,CATSRDQLNEKLFF,TGTGCCACCAGCAGAGATCAGCTTAATGAAAAACTGTTTTTT
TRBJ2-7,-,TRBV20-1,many,CSAPRGEREQYF,TGCAGTGCTCCGAGGGGGGAGCGGGAGCAGTACTTC
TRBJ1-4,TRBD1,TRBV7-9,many,CASTRTGYDEKLFF,TGTGCCAGCACCCGGACAGGGTACGATGAAAAACTGTTTTTT
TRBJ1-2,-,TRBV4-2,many,CASSQDLAGKGYGYTF,TGTGCCAGCAGCCAAGATCTCGCAGGGAAGGGCTATGGCTACACCTTC
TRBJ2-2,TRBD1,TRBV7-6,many,CASSLVGTGGVTGELFF,TGTGCCAGCAGCTTAGTTGGGACAGGGGGCGTCACCGGGGAGCTGTTTTTT
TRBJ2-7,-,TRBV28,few,CASSLRGITISYEQYF,TGTGCCAGCAGTTTGCGCGGGATTACGATCTCCTACGAGCAGTACTTC
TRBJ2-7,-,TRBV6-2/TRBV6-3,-,CASSQGGQWIYEQYF,TGTGCCAGCAGCCAGGGGGGACAGTGGATCTACGAGCAGTACTTC
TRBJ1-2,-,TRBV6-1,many,CASSDIGSGAIDYGYTF,TGTGCCAGCAGTGATATTGGTTCGGGGGCAATCGACTATGGCTACACCTTC
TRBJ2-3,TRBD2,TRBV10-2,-,CASSEFSGGVLTDTQYF,TGCGCCAGCAGTGAGTTTAGCGGGGGGGTCCTAACAGATACGCAGTATTTT
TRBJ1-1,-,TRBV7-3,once,CASSLNSQANTEAFF,TGTGCCAGCAGCTTAAATTCGCAGGCGAACACTGAAGCTTTCTTT
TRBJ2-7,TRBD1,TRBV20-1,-,CSAKDREQYF,TGCAGTGCCAAGGACAGGGAGCAGTACTTC
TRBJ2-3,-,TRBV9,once,CASSVEAFTDTQYF,TGTGCCAGCAGCGTAGAGGCGTTTACAGATACGCAGTATTTT
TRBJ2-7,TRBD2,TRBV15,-,CATSRDKGTSSYEQYF,TGTGCCACCAGCAGAGATAAGGGGACTAGTTCCTACGAGCAGTACTTC
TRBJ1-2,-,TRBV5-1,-,CASRTGYGNTF,TGCGCCAGCAGAACAGGTTATGGAAACACCTTC
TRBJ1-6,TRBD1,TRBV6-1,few,CASSKGTGLGRGYNSPLHF,TGTGCCAGCAGCAAAGGGACAGGGTTGGGTCGAGGCTATAATTCACCCCTCCACTTT
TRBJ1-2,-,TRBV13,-,CASSVAGRGDGYTF,TGTGCCAGCAGCGTGGCAGGTCGGGGAGATGGCTACACCTTC
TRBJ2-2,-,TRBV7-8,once,CASSLNAGTYEQYFGAGELFF,-
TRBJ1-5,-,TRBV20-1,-,CSAAWSNQPQHF,TGCAGTGCCGCCTGGAGCAATCAGCCCCAGCATTTT
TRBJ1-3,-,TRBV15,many,CATSREFATSGNTIYF,TGTGCCACCAGCAGAGAATTCGCCACATCTGGAAACACCATATATTTT
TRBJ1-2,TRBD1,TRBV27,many,CASGTGGNYGYTF,TGTGCCAGCGGGACAGGGGGCAACTATGGCTACACCTTC
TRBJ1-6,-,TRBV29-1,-,CSVEDTAGRYLHF,TGCAGCGTTGAAGACACGGCAGGCCGCTACCTCCACTTT
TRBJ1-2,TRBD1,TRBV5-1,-,CASSLRGGDDRGLGYTF,TGCGCCAGCAGCTTGCGAGGTGGGGACGACAGGGGGCTTGGCTACACCTTC
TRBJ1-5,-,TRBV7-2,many,CASSLGARGTQPQHF,TGTGCCAGCAGCTTAGGTGCCAGGGGAACGCAGCCCCAGCATTTT
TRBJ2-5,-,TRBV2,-,CASSLISGIKTQYF,TGTGCCAGCAGTTTAATTTCGGGGATTAAGACCCAGTACTTC
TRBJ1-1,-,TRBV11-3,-,CASSYGTLNTEAFF,TGTGCCAGCAGCTACGGCACCTTGAACACTGAAGCTTTCTTT
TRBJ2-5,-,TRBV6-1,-,CASSTGLLRQETQYF,TGTGCCAGCAGTACCGGACTACTAAGGCAAGAGACCCAGTACTTC
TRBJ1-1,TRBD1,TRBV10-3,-,CAISESGQTNTEAFF,TGTGCCATCAGTGAGTCGGGACAGACGAACACTGAAGCTTTCTTT
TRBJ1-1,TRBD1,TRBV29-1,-,CSASDRAPGAFF,TGCAGCGCGTCCGACAGGGCTCCTGGGGCTTTCTTT
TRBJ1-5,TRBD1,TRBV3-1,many,CASSPGQGYQPQHF,TGTGCCAGCAGCCCAGGACAGGGTTATCAGCCCCAGCATTTT
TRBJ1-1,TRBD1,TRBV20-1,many,CSAGTEKRNTEAFF,TGCAGTGCCGGGACAGAAAAAAGGAACACTGAAGCTTTCTTT
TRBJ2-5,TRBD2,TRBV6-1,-,CASRKSDSGNLVQETQYF,TGTGCCAGCAGGAAATCAGATAGCGGGAATTTGGTCCAAGAGACCCAGTACTTC
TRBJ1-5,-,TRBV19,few,CASSIFSGNQPQHF,TGTGCCAGTAGTATTTTTTCGGGCAATCAGCCCCAGCATTTT
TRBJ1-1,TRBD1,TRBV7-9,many,CASSFTRGLGTEAFF,TGTGCCAGCAGCTTCACCAGGGGGCTGGGGACTGAAGCTTTCTTT
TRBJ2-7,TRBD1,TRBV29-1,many,CSVRQGTGAHEQYF,TGCAGCGTGCGCCAAGGGACAGGGGCCCACGAGCAGTACTTC
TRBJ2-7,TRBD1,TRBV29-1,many,CSVLTGTGANEQYF,TGCAGCGTTCTTACCGGGACAGGGGCTAACGAGCAGTACTTC
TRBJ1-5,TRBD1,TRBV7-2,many,CASSLEVRGQPQHF,TGTGCCAGCAGCTTAGAAGTCAGGGGGCAGCCCCAGCATTTT